This passage covers 30 T cell receptor beta chains from one sample sequenced in a study of graft-versus-host responses after intestinal transplantation. No antigens are known for them. The repertoire was sequenced with immunoSEQ multiplex PCR; TCRdb's copy has only in-frame clones and lacks some. This sample has approximately 80,000 clones, with roughly 89% found just once. The material sequenced was unstimulated CD4+ T cells sorted from spleen or lymph node cells, taken before intestinal transplant. The source is a human donor who received an intestinal transplant.

This chain connects TRBV5-4 to TRBJ2-3; D is possibly TRBD1 (6 bases). Germline V lookup: CDR1 SGHNT, CDR2 YYREEE (reference sequence). The CDR3 loop spans 13 amino acids. V lost 0 bases to trimming and J lost 5 bases, with 7 bases between them. CDR3 sequence: CASSLVGGDTQYF. CDR3 nucleotide sequence: TGTGCCAGCAGCTTGGTAGGGGGAGATACGCAGTATTTT.

This chain uses TRBV7-9 with TRBJ2-1; TRBD1 is a possible D gene (6 bases). Trimming shortened V by 7 bases and J by 1 base, and 11 bases separated the two germline ends. CDR1 is SEHNR and CDR2 is FQNEAQ in the germline V gene (reference sequence). The CDR3 runs to 14 residues. The DNA for the CDR3 is TGTGCCAGCATTCAACAGGGTTCCTACAATGAGCAGTTCTTC. Translation gives CASIQQGSYNEQFF.

This rearrangement joins TRBV30 to TRBJ2-5; a weak D match, TRBD1 (7 bases). The ends were cut back, 2 bases at V and 4 bases at J, with 11 bases in the middle. Germline CDR1 and CDR2: GTSNPN and SVGIG (reference sequence). The CDR3 consists of 13 residues. DNA of the CDR3: TGTGCCTGGAGTTCAGGGGGAGGAGAGACCCAGTACTTC. It is translated as CAWSSGGGETQYF.

This sequence joins TRBV2 and TRBJ2-3; D gene unclear. This CDR3 is built from 13 residues. Per germline, CDR1 SNHLY and CDR2 FYNNEI. The germline V and J ends were trimmed by 6 bases and 0 bases, with 7 bases remaining between them. The CDR3 spells CASRPRSTDTQYF. The CDR3 region has the DNA TGTGCCAGCAGACCCCGGAGCACAGATACGCAGTATTTT.

The V gene is TRBV2, the J gene TRBJ2-7; D gene uncertain. CDR3 size: 15 residues. The V gene lost 7 bases and the J gene lost 7 bases, with 23 bases spanning the gap. The germline V gene encodes CDR1 SNHLY and CDR2 FYNNEI. The CDR3 protein is CASTPERDPPREQYF. In nucleotides, the CDR3 is TGTGCCAGCACCCCCGAACGAGACCCCCCTAGAGAGCAGTACTTC.

Comment on this clone: One end of the junction varies from germline; a read error may be responsible. V and J are TRBV19 and TRBJ2-1; TRBD2 might be the D (5 bases). The germline V gene encodes CDR1 LNHDA and CDR2 SQIVND (reference sequence). CDR3 size: 15 residues. This CDR3 is CAGSSVSGPYNEQFF. As DNA, the CDR3 is TGTGCCGGTAGTTCCGTGAGCGGCCCCTACAATGAGCAGTTCTTC.

This clone was seen only once. The V and J genes are TRBV30 and TRBJ1-5; 7 bases are shared with TRBD1. Germline trimming cut 0 bases from V and 6 bases from J; bases unmatched to any gene: 2. The germline V gene encodes CDR1 GTSNPN and CDR2 SVGIG (reference sequence). The CDR3 extends over 13 amino acids. CDR3 protein: CAWSVTGVQPQHF. The DNA of the CDR3 is TGTGCCTGGAGTGTAACAGGGGTTCAGCCCCAGCATTTT. The full variable domain, its missing parts supplied by reference TRBV30 and TRBJ1-5, is SQTIHQWPATLVQPVGSPLSLECTVEGTSNPNLYWYRQAAGRGLQLLFYSVGIGQISSEVPQNLSASRPQDRQFILSSKKLLLSDSGFYLCAWSVTGVQPQHFGDGTRLSIL.

The chain's CDR3 is CASSEIDRGLGNTEAFF. The CDR3 DNA reads TGTGCCAGCAGTGAAATCGACAGGGGGCTAGGGAACACTGAAGCTTTCTTT. This sequence joins TRBV6-1 and TRBJ1-1; 10 nucleotides align to TRBD1. V lost 2 bases to trimming and J lost 1 base; unmatched junction nucleotides: 7. This CDR3 spans 17 amino acids. CDR1 and CDR2 from the germline V gene are MNHNS and SASEGT.

The chain combines TRBV29-1 with TRBJ2-1; 7 positions agree with TRBD2. The V and J ends lost 4 bases and 10 bases, in that order; junction bases with no gene match: 19. The length of the CDR3 is 16 residues. Looked up from germline, CDR1 is SQVTM and CDR2 is ANQGSEA. The CDR3 region has the DNA TGCAGCGTTGTCCGCGGAGGGCTAGCGGAACGTGGGGAGCAGTTCTTC. It yields the protein CSVVRGGLAERGEQFF.

The CDR3 DNA reads TGTGCCAGCAGTAACAGGAACTCCTACGAGCAGTACTTC. This encodes CASSNRNSYEQYF. This chain connects TRBV28 to TRBJ2-7; D is perhaps TRBD1 (5 bases). Germline CDR1 reads MDHEN; CDR2 reads SYDVKM. This CDR3 region has 13 residues. The ends were cut back, 5 bases at V and 0 bases at J, with 8 bases in the middle.

This clone was counted a single time. V is TRBV6-1 and J is TRBJ1-1, with D uncertain. The CDR3 length is 14 residues. Germline loops: CDR1 MNHNS, CDR2 SASEGT. With 8 bases removed from V and 0 bases from J, the gap between germline ends came to 13 bases. The CDR3 coding sequence is TGTGCCAGCCGAGTGGAGCCCATGAACACTGAAGCTTTCTTT. This gives the protein CASRVEPMNTEAFF.

The gene calls are TRBV16 and TRBJ1-6, with D maybe TRBD1 (5 bases). CDR1 is KGHSY, CDR2 FQNENV, per germline. This CDR3 is built from 14 residues. Trimming left V 4 bases short and J 6 bases short, with 10 bases between. DNA of the CDR3: TGTGCCAGCAGCCGTCAGGGCTCTAATTCACCCCTCCACTTT. Its translation: CASSRQGSNSPLHF.

V gene TRBV5-1 combines with J gene TRBJ1-2, with a weak D call TRBD1 (5 bases). The germline V gene encodes CDR1 SGHRS and CDR2 YFSETQ. V lost 3 bases, J lost 2 bases, and 8 bases lay in between. The CDR3 consists of 13 residues. The CDR3 region has the DNA TGCGCCAGCAGCTCACAGGACAACTATGGCTACACCTTC. Its protein product is CASSSQDNYGYTF.

The rearrangement uses TRBV5-1 and TRBJ1-5; TRBD1 aligns across 9 bases. Per germline, CDR1 SGHRS and CDR2 YFSETQ. V dropped 0 bases and J dropped 5; count of bases not matched to a gene: 3. This CDR3 comprises 15 residues. The CDR3 DNA follows: TGCGCCAGCAGCTTGGGGGACAGGGAAGATCAGCCCCAGCATTTT. Protein: CASSLGDREDQPQHF.

This clone turned up a few times. The rearrangement links TRBV19 to TRBJ1-5; no definite D call. The CDR3 length is 16 residues. CDR1 is LNHDA, CDR2 SQIVND, per germline (reference sequence). Between the trimmed V and J ends, which lost 3 bases and 1 base, there was a span of 13 bases. The CDR3 region is CASSILRLVSNQPQHF. The DNA of the CDR3 is TGTGCCAGTAGTATTTTGCGCCTAGTGAGCAATCAGCCCCAGCATTTT. Full variable domain (missing parts from reference TRBV19 and TRBJ1-5): DGGITQSPKYLFRKEGQNVTLSCEQNLNHDAMYWYRQDPGQGLRLIYYSQIVNDFQKGDIAEGYSVSREKKESFPLTVTSAQKNPTAFYLCASSILRLVSNQPQHFGDGTRLSIL.

J is TRBJ2-2 and V is TRBV5-1; 14 bases fit TRBD2. Germline V CDR1 and CDR2: SGHRS, YFSETQ. V dropped 2 bases and J dropped 9; count of bases not matched to a gene: 6. The CDR3 spans 16 residues. CDR3 residues: CASSLPGLAGVRELFF. The CDR3 DNA sequence: TGCGCCAGCAGCTTACCGGGACTAGCGGGAGTCCGGGAGCTGTTTTTT.

The rearrangement links TRBV2 to TRBJ2-1; 11 positions match TRBD2. Losses at the gene ends were 7 bases for V and 8 bases for J; bases not matched to a gene: 7. This CDR3 region has 14 residues. Germline CDR1 SNHLY, CDR2 FYNNEI. The CDR3 DNA follows: TGTGCCAGCACACCACTAGCGGGAGCATATGAGCAGTTCTTC. It specifies CASTPLAGAYEQFF.

This clone has only one observation. V usage is TRBV5-1 and J usage is TRBJ2-4; TRBD1 matches 7 bases. Germline assignment: CDR1 SGHRS and CDR2 YFSETQ. With V trimmed by 2 bases and J by 1 base, 12 bases remained unmatched. There are 18 residues in the CDR3. CDR3 bases: TGCGCCAGCAGCTTTCCGGGACAGAGGTTTGACGCCAAAAACATTCAGTACTTC. It specifies CASSFPGQRFDAKNIQYF.

This chain uses TRBV5-1 with TRBJ2-2; TRBD2 agrees at 10 bases. This CDR3 contains 16 residues. The ends lost 3 bases at V and 0 bases at J; junction bases unmatched: 2. Germline assignment: CDR1 SGHRS and CDR2 YFSETQ. The chain's CDR3 is CASSSGLAPNTGELFF. The CDR3 DNA follows: TGCGCCAGCAGCTCGGGACTAGCGCCGAACACCGGGGAGCTGTTTTTT.

The chain has TRBV19 and TRBJ2-3; D is unresolved. The V end lost 6 bases, the J end lost 0 bases, and 4 bases lay between the germline ends. CDR1 and CDR2 (germline): LNHDA, SQIVND (reference sequence). The CDR3 extends over 12 amino acids. CDR3 in amino acids: CASSPSTDTQYF. The CDR3 DNA follows: TGTGCCAGTAGCCCGAGCACAGATACGCAGTATTTT.

The V gene is TRBV15, the J gene TRBJ1-5; no clear D gene. The CDR3 consists of 15 residues. From germline, CDR1 is LNHNV and CDR2 YYDKDF (reference sequence). Trimming stripped 1 base from V and 2 bases from J, with 9 bases between. CDR3 residues: CATSRGGQGNQPQHF. The CDR3, as DNA: TGTGCCACCAGCAGAGGTGGGCAGGGCAATCAGCCCCAGCATTTT.

The sample holds a few counts of this clone. This chain links TRBV18 with TRBJ1-2; possibly TRBD1 for D (5 bases). Germline V lookup: CDR1 KGHSH, CDR2 LQKENI. V dropped 4 bases and J dropped 5 bases, with 14 bases sitting between them. CDR3 length equals 14 residues. CDR3 residues: CASSLGEGVYGYTF. CDR3 nucleotides: TGTGCCAGCTCACTGGGTGAAGGGGTGTATGGCTACACCTTC.

This clone was observed a single time. This chain joins TRBV25-1 and TRBJ2-2; 8 positions match TRBD1. Germline V lookup: CDR1 MGHDK, CDR2 SYGVNS. The J segment lost 4 bases and the V segment lost 3 bases, leaving 4 bases of the junction unmatched. The CDR3 spans 15 residues. The CDR3 nucleotides are TGTGCCAGCAGTGACAGGGGGCGTCTCACCGGGGAGCTGTTTTTT. It is translated as CASSDRGRLTGELFF.

The chain employs TRBV7-6 and TRBJ1-1; 8 nucleotides agree with TRBD1. V lost 5 bases and J lost 3; bases outside the gene matches: 8. From germline, CDR1 is SGHVS and CDR2 FNYEAQ. CDR3 length: 15 amino acids. CDR3 sequence (DNA): TGTGCCAGCAGCCTCAGGGGGCTGCTGGACACTGAAGCTTTCTTT. Translated: CASSLRGLLDTEAFF. The full variable domain, in which reference TRBV7-6 and TRBJ1-1 provide the parts outside the CDR3, is GAGVSQSPRYKVTKRGQDVALRCDPISGHVSLYWYRQALGQGPEFLTYFNYEAQQDKSGLPNDRFSAERPEGSISTLTIQRTEQRDSAMYRCASSLRGLLDTEAFFGQGTRLTVV.

J is TRBJ2-3 and V is TRBV5-8; 7 bases line up with TRBD1. This CDR3 contains 15 residues. Germline CDR1 reads SGHTS; CDR2 reads YDEGEE. J was trimmed by 0 bases and V by 2 bases; bases with no gene match: 3. The CDR3 DNA reads as TGTGCCAGCAGCTTACAGGGGATTAGCACAGATACGCAGTATTTT. Its protein is CASSLQGISTDTQYF.

Of note for this clone: In the same sample, other DNA sequences code for this CDR3. The rearrangement uses TRBV19 and TRBJ1-2; TRBD1 matches at 8 bases. Per the germline V gene, CDR1 is LNHDA and CDR2 is SQIVND (reference sequence). The CDR3 consists of 14 residues. V lost 6 bases, J lost 4 bases, and 7 bases stayed unmatched. The CDR3 DNA follows: TGTGCCAGTAGCCCAGGGGGCTCTGGCTATGGCTACACCTTC. It specifies CASSPGGSGYGYTF.

This rearrangement joins TRBV30 to TRBJ1-2, with TRBD1 as a possible D gene (5 bases). Germline lookup yields CDR1 GTSNPN and CDR2 SVGIG (reference sequence). The CDR3 covers 12 residues. Trimming took 1 base from V and 5 from J, leaving 8 bases between them. The CDR3 region is CAWSETEYGYTF. The CDR3 DNA reads as TGTGCCTGGAGTGAGACAGAATATGGCTACACCTTC.

Notes on this clone: One junction end does not reproduce the germline sequence, and a read error may be involved. The chain joins TRBV27 to TRBJ1-2, with D perhaps TRBD1 (6 bases). This CDR3 is 15 amino acids long. Germline V gene data show CDR1 as MNHEY and CDR2 as SMNVEV (reference sequence). The CDR3 sequence is CASSLRQGISYAYTF. The CDR3 DNA reads TGTGCCAGCAGTTTGCGCCAGGGGATCTCCTATGCCTACACCTTC.

This clone was seen only once. The CDR3 DNA reads TGTGCCAGCAGCTTGGCCGAGGGGGCGAACTACTACGAGCAGTACTTC. This gives the protein CASSLAEGANYYEQYF. The chain joins TRBV5-4 to TRBJ2-7; 7 positions agree with TRBD1. Germline V gives CDR1 SGHNT, CDR2 YYREEE (reference sequence). The trim removed 0 bases at V and 3 bases at J, leaving 9 bases unmatched. The CDR3 consists of 16 residues. The variable domain in full, completed from reference TRBV5-4 and TRBJ2-7, reads ETGVTQSPTHLIKTRGQQVTLRCSSQSGHNTVSWYQQALGQGPQFIFQYYREEENGRGNFPPRFSGLQFPNYSSELNVNALELDDSALYLCASSLAEGANYYEQYFGPGTRLTVT.

This chain joins TRBV28 and TRBJ1-2; 8 bases map to TRBD1. This CDR3 region has 14 residues. CDR1 and CDR2 from the germline V gene are MDHEN and SYDVKM. Germline trimming cut 3 bases from V and 4 bases from J; bases unmatched to any gene: 4. CDR3 residues: CASSFSDRVYGYTF. The CDR3 nucleotides read TGTGCCAGCAGTTTTTCGGACAGGGTCTATGGCTACACCTTC.